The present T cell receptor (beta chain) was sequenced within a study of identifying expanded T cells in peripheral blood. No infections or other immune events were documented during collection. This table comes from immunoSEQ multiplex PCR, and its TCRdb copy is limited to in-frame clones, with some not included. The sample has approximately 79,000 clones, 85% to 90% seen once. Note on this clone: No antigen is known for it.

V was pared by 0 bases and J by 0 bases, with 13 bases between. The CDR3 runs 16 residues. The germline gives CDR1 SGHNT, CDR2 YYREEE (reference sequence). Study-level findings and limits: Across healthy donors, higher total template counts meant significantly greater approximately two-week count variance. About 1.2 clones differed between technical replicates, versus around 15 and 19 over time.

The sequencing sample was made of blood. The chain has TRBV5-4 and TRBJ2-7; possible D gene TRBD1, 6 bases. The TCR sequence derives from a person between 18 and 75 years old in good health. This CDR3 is CASSLDADRYSYEQYF. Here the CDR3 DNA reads TGTGCCAGCAGCTTGGACGCCGACAGGTACTCCTACGAGCAGTACTTC. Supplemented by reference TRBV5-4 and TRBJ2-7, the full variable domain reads ETGVTQSPTHLIKTRGQQVTLRCSSQSGHNTVSWYQQALGQGPQFIFQYYREEENGRGNFPPRFSGLQFPNYSSELNVNALELDDSALYLCASSLDADRYSYEQYFGPGTRLTVT.